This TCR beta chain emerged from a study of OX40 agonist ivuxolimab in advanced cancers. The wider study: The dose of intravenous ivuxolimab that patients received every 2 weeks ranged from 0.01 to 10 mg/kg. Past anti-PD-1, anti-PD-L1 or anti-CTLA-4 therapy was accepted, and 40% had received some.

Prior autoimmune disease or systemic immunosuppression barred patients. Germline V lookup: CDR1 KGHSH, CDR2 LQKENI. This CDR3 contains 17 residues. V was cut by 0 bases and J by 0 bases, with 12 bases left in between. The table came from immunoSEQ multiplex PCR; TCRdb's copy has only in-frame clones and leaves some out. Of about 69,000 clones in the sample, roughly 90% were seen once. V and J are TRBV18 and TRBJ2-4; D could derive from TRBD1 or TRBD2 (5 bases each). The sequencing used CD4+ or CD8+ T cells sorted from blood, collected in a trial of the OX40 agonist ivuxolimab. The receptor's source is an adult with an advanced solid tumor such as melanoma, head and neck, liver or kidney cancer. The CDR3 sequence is CASSPPVGELAKNIQYF. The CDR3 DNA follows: TGTGCCAGCTCACCACCTGTGGGGGAACTAGCCAAAAACATTCAGTACTTC.